Below, 9 T cell receptor beta chains from the same sample are listed, as sequenced in a study of blood T cell repertoires in COVID-19. Here immunoSEQ multiplex PCR was the method, and the copy in TCRdb shows in-frame clones only, minus some. The table shows over 200,000 clones, with 81% occurring only once. Sequencing was performed on PBMCs or T cells enriched from blood (not recorded which). The receptors come from a woman aged 50 to 60 with acute COVID-19.

The chain joins TRBV30 to TRBJ1-5; no definite D call. V was cut by 5 bases and J by 5 bases, with 13 bases left in between. The CDR3 loop spans 13 amino acids. Germline V gene sequence: CDR1 GTSNPN, CDR2 SVGIG (reference sequence). The CDR3 spells CAWSIQTYQPQHF. The DNA of the CDR3 is TGTGCCTGGTCAATTCAGACATATCAGCCCCAGCATTTT. The complete variable domain, with remaining parts taken from reference TRBV30 and TRBJ1-5, reads SQTIHQWPATLVQPVGSPLSLECTVEGTSNPNLYWYRQAAGRGLQLLFYSVGIGQISSEVPQNLSASRPQDRQFILSSKKLLLSDSGFYLCAWSIQTYQPQHFGDGTRLSIL.

CDR3 protein: CASSQDSRGNTEAFF. CDR3 nucleotide sequence: TGCGCCAGCAGCCAAGATTCCAGGGGGAACACTGAAGCTTTCTTT. The chain couples TRBV4-1 to TRBJ1-1, with D perhaps matching TRBD1 (6 bases). This CDR3 region has 15 residues. Trimming shortened V by 0 bases and J by 1 base, and 9 bases separated the two germline ends. Germline CDR1 MGHRA, CDR2 YSYEKL.

The chain couples TRBV5-5 to TRBJ2-7; 7 positions match TRBD1. The CDR3 is 13 amino acids. In germline, CDR1 is SGHKS, CDR2 YYEKEE (reference sequence). V trimming: 4 bases; J trimming: 1 base; junction bases outside the gene matches: 2. DNA for the CDR3: TGTGCCAGCAGCAAGGGGGCGTCCTACGAGCAGTACTTC. Translated, it gives CASSKGASYEQYF.

This chain joins TRBV2 and TRBJ2-1, with 13 bases matching TRBD2. Germline loops: CDR1 SNHLY, CDR2 FYNNEI. This CDR3 contains 15 residues. The J segment lost 7 bases and the V segment lost 6 bases, leaving 6 bases of the junction unmatched. The CDR3 spells CASRGGLAGWNEQFF. Written as DNA, the CDR3 is TGTGCCAGCAGAGGGGGACTAGCGGGGTGGAATGAGCAGTTCTTC.

The chain employs TRBV7-9 and TRBJ2-5; 9 bases are a match to TRBD1. The trim removed 3 bases at V and 3 bases at J, leaving 8 bases unmatched. Germline V lookup: CDR1 SEHNR, CDR2 FQNEAQ (reference sequence). The CDR3 sequence is 16 residues long. The CDR3: CASSFKGWTGEETQYF. The CDR3 nucleotides read TGTGCCAGCAGCTTTAAGGGTTGGACAGGGGAAGAGACCCAGTACTTC.

This clone appeared a few times. The chain couples TRBV5-1 to TRBJ2-5; no definite D call. Germline CDR1 SGHRS, CDR2 YFSETQ. Trimming took off 4 bases at V and 2 bases at J, with 3 bases between the two ends. The CDR3 extends over 11 amino acids. CDR3 in DNA: TGCGCCAGCAGCCGGCAAGAGACCCAGTACTTC. This gives the protein CASSRQETQYF.

J is TRBJ2-7 and V is TRBV3-1 (or the pseudogene TRBV3-2); D possibly corresponds to TRBD2 (6 bases). Germline V gene sequence: CDR1 LGHDT, CDR2 YNNKEL (reference sequence). CDR3 length: 15 amino acids. V lost 4 bases and J 0 bases, leaving 13 bases between the germline ends. CDR3 protein: CASSPDQRASYEQYF. For the CDR3, the DNA is TGTGCCAGCAGCCCTGACCAGCGGGCCTCCTACGAGCAGTACTTC.

The rearrangement joins TRBV28 to TRBJ2-1; 8 bases are a match to TRBD1. CDR1 and CDR2 from the germline V gene are MDHEN and SYDVKM. The CDR3 sequence is 15 residues long. Germline trimming cut 3 bases from V and 10 bases from J; bases unmatched to any gene: 11. The chain's CDR3 is CASSFPSTGENEQFF. CDR3 nucleotide sequence: TGTGCCAGCAGTTTCCCCTCGACAGGGGAGAACGAGCAGTTCTTC.

This chain connects TRBV5-1 to TRBJ1-1; 7 bases fit TRBD1. Trimming cost V 5 bases and J 11 bases; bases outside gene matches: 9. The CDR3 is made up of 12 amino acids. Per the germline V gene, CDR1 is SGHRS and CDR2 is YFSETQ. CDR3 sequence: CASSYDREEAFF. For the CDR3, the DNA is TGCGCCAGCAGTTATGACAGGGAAGAGGCTTTCTTT.